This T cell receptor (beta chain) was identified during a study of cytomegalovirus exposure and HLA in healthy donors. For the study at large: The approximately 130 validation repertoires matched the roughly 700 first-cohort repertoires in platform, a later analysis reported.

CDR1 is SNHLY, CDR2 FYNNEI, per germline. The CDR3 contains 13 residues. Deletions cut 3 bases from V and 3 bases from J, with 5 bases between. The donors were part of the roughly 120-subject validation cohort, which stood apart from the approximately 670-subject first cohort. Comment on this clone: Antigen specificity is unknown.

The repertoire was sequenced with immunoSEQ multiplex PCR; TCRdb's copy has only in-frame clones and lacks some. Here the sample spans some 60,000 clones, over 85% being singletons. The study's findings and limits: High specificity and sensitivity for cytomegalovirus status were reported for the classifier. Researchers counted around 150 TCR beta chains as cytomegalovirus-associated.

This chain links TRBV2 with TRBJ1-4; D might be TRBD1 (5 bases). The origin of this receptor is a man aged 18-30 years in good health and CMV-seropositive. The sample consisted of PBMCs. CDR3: CASSDRANEKLFF. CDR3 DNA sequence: TGTGCCAGCAGTGACAGGGCTAATGAAAAACTGTTTTTT.